One and the same sample provided the 17 T cell receptor beta chains below, sequenced in a study of T-cell reconstitution after alpha-beta-depleted transplantation in children. The TCRbeta library was prepared with unique molecular identifiers. MiXCR, run by TCRdb on the PCR reads, gives a single entry per CDR3 protein. This sample has fewer than 750,000 distinct CDR3 sequences, with under 25% found just once. Here the sequenced sample was PBMCs, mostly from graft donor cells, taken 360 days after TCRalphabeta/CD19-depleted stem cell transplant. These receptor sequences come from a boy in the first two years of life who had a stem cell transplant for acute myeloid leukemia, so the T cells may come from the graft donor.

V usage is TRBV19 and J usage is TRBJ1-1; 7 bases fit TRBD1. The CDR3 is made up of 14 amino acids. V was clipped by 8 bases and J by 3 bases; unmatched bases: 9. Germline CDR1 reads LNHDA; CDR2 reads SQIVND (reference sequence). CDR3 residues: CASGKGAAYTEAFF. The CDR3 DNA reads TGTGCCAGTGGGAAGGGGGCGGCCTACACTGAAGCTTTCTTT.

J is TRBJ1-2 and V is TRBV18, with 7 positions matching TRBD1. Looked up from germline, CDR1 is KGHSH and CDR2 is LQKENI. This CDR3 comprises 15 residues. Germline trimming cut 3 bases from V and 1 base from J; bases unmatched to any gene: 5. The DNA for the CDR3 is TGTGCCAGCTCACCGGGACAGTGGATTAACTATGGCTACACCTTC. This gives the protein CASSPGQWINYGYTF.

This clonotype was observed many times. Written as DNA, the CDR3 is TGTGCCAGCAGTGGGTCCGAGATCGAGCAGTACTTC. The encoded protein is CASSGSEIEQYF. The chain links TRBV25-1 to TRBJ2-7; D not certain. Trimming cost V 4 bases and J 6 bases, with 10 bases left between them. The CDR3 consists of 12 residues. Per the germline V gene, CDR1 is MGHDK and CDR2 is SYGVNS.

The chain carries TRBV15 and TRBJ1-2; possibly TRBD1 for D (5 bases). Per the germline V gene, CDR1 is LNHNV and CDR2 is YYDKDF (reference sequence). The CDR3 is 14 amino acids. The V and J ends lost 3 bases and 2 bases respectively, with 10 bases between them. The CDR3 DNA reads as TGTGCCACCAGCAGCTACAGGACGAACTATGGCTACACCTTC. The encoded protein is CATSSYRTNYGYTF.

The genes are TRBV25-1 and TRBJ1-1; TRBD1 aligns across 9 bases. With V trimmed by 4 bases and J by 6 bases, 3 bases remained unmatched. The length of the CDR3 is 13 residues. Germline CDR1 is MGHDK and CDR2 is SYGVNS. CDR3 in DNA: TGTGCCAGCAGTGGACAGGGGGTGTCTGAAGCTTTCTTT. Translation: CASSGQGVSEAFF. Complete variable domain (other parts from reference TRBV25-1 and TRBJ1-1): EADIYQTPRYLVIGTGKKITLECSQTMGHDKMYWYQQDPGMELHLIHYSYGVNSTEKGDLSSESTVSRIRTEHFPLTLESARPSHTSQYLCASSGQGVSEAFFGQGTRLTVV.

This clonotype was seen only a few times. J is TRBJ2-7 and V is TRBV2, with a weak D call TRBD2 (5 bases). V lost 2 bases, J lost 3 bases, and 8 bases lay in between. The CDR3 loop spans 13 amino acids. Germline CDR1 is SNHLY and CDR2 is FYNNEI. CDR3 sequence: CASSESDYYEQYF. DNA of the CDR3: TGTGCCAGCAGTGAATCCGACTACTACGAGCAGTACTTC.

As regards this clonotype: This may arise from a read error, as a much more abundant clone is one base away. The chain employs TRBV20-1 and TRBJ2-5, with TRBD2 as a possible D gene (5 bases). CDR3 length: 14 amino acids. Germline CDR1 is DFQATT and CDR2 is SNEGSKA (reference sequence). The CDR3 is CNARDNLARETQYF. CDR3 bases: TGCAATGCTAGAGATAACCTAGCTCGAGAGACCCAGTACTTC.

This chain joins TRBV12-3 or TRBV12-4 and TRBJ1-1, with TRBD1 as a possible D gene (5 bases). V was clipped by 5 bases and J by 6 bases, with 22 bases between them. This CDR3 comprises 16 residues. The CDR3 region has the DNA TGTGCCAGCAGTCCGTTCTCAGGGCGATTAGTCGCTGAAGCTTTCTTT. This gives the protein CASSPFSGRLVAEAFF.

The sample holds a few counts of this clonotype. This chain's CDR3 is CASSSWGDTQYF. DNA for the CDR3: TGTGCCAGCAGTTCTTGGGGGGATACGCAGTATTTT. The chain has TRBV28 and TRBJ2-3; D assignment may be TRBD1 or TRBD2 (5 bases each). CDR1 and CDR2 (germline): MDHEN, SYDVKM. V lost 4 bases and J lost 6, with 8 bases in between. The CDR3 consists of 12 residues.

The V and J genes are TRBV11-2 and TRBJ1-2; D is undetermined. The CDR3 sequence is 14 residues long. The V gene's germline CDR1 is SGHAT and CDR2 FQNNGV. V lost 0 bases and J lost 4, with 9 bases in between. The CDR3: CASSLDPRPYGYTF. DNA for the CDR3: TGTGCCAGCAGCTTAGATCCGCGGCCCTATGGCTACACCTTC.

This clonotype has at least ten counts. The rearrangement uses TRBV12-3 or TRBV12-4 and TRBJ2-3, with 9 bases fitting TRBD1. With V trimmed by 6 bases and J by 14 bases, 6 bases remained unmatched. The CDR3 runs 11 residues. CDR3 protein: CASSLRDRVYF. The CDR3 DNA is TGTGCCAGCAGCTTAAGGGACAGGGTGTATTTT.

This clonotype was counted only a few times. The genes are TRBV10-3 and TRBJ2-3; D might be TRBD1 or TRBD2, each matching 5 bases. CDR3 length: 17 residues. Germline lookup yields CDR1 ENHRY and CDR2 SYGVKD. Trimming pared 2 bases from V and 6 bases from J, leaving 21 bases between. The CDR3 sequence: CAISEGEFFSGRDTQYF. The CDR3 DNA follows: TGTGCCATCAGTGAGGGGGAGTTCTTCTCGGGACGGGATACGCAGTATTTT.

In this sample, this clonotype turned up a few times. The gene calls are TRBV6-5 and TRBJ1-5, with D tentatively TRBD1 (6 bases). This CDR3 has 16 residues. V lost 4 bases to trimming and J lost 6 bases, with 19 bases between them. The germline gives CDR1 MNHEY, CDR2 SVGAGI. The CDR3 DNA is TGTGCCAGCAGTTCCCTGAAGTGGGGGGCACGTCAGCCCCAGCATTTT. It is translated as CASSSLKWGARQPQHF.

This chain joins TRBV9 and TRBJ1-5; tentative D call: TRBD1 (5 bases). The CDR3 sequence is 15 residues long. Trimming took off 5 bases at V and 0 bases at J, with 12 bases between the two ends. Germline lookup yields CDR1 SGDLS and CDR2 YYNGEE. The CDR3 coding sequence is TGTGCCAGCAGTACAGGCCCTAGTAGCAATCAGCCCCAGCATTTT. Protein product: CASSTGPSSNQPQHF.

This chain connects TRBV12-3 or TRBV12-4 to TRBJ2-7; 7 bases are a match to TRBD1. This CDR3 comprises 16 residues. V lost 5 bases and J lost 0; bases outside the gene matches: 10. The CDR3 sequence: CASSPLGQAISYEQYF. The CDR3 DNA is TGTGCCAGCAGTCCCCTAGGACAGGCGATCTCCTACGAGCAGTACTTC.

This clonotype occurred many times. The genes are TRBV20-1 and TRBJ2-2; D gene uncertain. V was shortened by 1 base and J by 6 bases, with 9 bases between the two germline ends. Germline V gene lookup returns CDR1 DFQATT and CDR2 SNEGSKA (reference sequence). This CDR3 region has 13 residues. This CDR3 reads CSARALVPGELFF. In DNA form, the CDR3 reads TGCAGTGCTAGAGCCCTAGTCCCCGGGGAGCTGTTTTTT.

The chain couples TRBV29-1 to TRBJ1-1, with 7 bases that match TRBD1. This CDR3 is 14 amino acids long. Germline V gene lookup returns CDR1 SQVTM and CDR2 ANQGSEA. Unmatched junction bases numbered 6, after V lost 5 bases and J lost 0 bases. CDR3 DNA sequence: TGCAGCGTTAAGACAGGGACCATGAACACTGAAGCTTTCTTT. It translates to CSVKTGTMNTEAFF.